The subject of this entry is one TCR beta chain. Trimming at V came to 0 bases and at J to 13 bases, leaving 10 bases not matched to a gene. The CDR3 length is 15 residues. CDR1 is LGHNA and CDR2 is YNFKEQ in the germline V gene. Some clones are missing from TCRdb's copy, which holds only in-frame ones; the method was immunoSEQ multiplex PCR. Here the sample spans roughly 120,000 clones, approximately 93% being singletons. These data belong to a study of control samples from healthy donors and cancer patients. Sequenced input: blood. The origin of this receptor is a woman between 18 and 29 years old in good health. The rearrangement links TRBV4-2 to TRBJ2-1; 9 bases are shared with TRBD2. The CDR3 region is CASSQDVGSGRQQFF. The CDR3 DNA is TGTGCCAGCAGCCAAGATGTTGGTAGCGGGAGACAACAGTTCTTC.